A single sample gave rise to the 27 T cell receptor beta chains below, sequenced in a study of blood T cell repertoires in COVID-19. The method was immunoSEQ multiplex PCR; TCRdb's version includes in-frame clones alone and lacks a portion of them. The table lists 200,000 to 250,000 clones, approximately 80% of them singletons. Sequencing was performed on peripheral blood. Receptor source: a woman in her fifties or sixties with acute or convalescent COVID-19.

V gene TRBV7-2 combines with J gene TRBJ1-4; 7 bases fit TRBD1. Germline CDR1 and CDR2: SGHTA and FQGNSA. V lost 2 bases to trimming and J lost 10 bases; unmatched junction nucleotides: 7. The CDR3 contains 14 residues. The CDR3: CASSLTGVSGKLFF. The CDR3 nucleotides are TGTGCCAGCAGCTTAACAGGGGTTAGCGGAAAACTGTTTTTT.

The V and J genes are TRBV19 and TRBJ2-5; 8 positions agree with TRBD1. The germline gives CDR1 LNHDA, CDR2 SQIVND (reference sequence). This CDR3 has 14 amino acids. V dropped 6 bases and J dropped 6; count of bases not matched to a gene: 9. CDR3 protein: CASRDGQGSKTQYF. The CDR3 DNA reads TGTGCCAGTAGGGACGGACAGGGTTCGAAGACCCAGTACTTC. Combining the CDR3 with reference TRBV19 and TRBJ2-5 gives the whole variable domain DGGITQSPKYLFRKEGQNVTLSCEQNLNHDAMYWYRQDPGQGLRLIYYSQIVNDFQKGDIAEGYSVSREKKESFPLTVTSAQKNPTAFYLCASRDGQGSKTQYFGPGTRLLVL.

The rearrangement joins TRBV2 to TRBJ2-3, with 12 positions matching TRBD2. CDR1 and CDR2 from the germline V gene are SNHLY and FYNNEI. V shed 11 bases, J shed 2 bases, and the junction held 2 bases outside the gene matches. The CDR3 runs to 13 residues. This CDR3 is CAGLAGFTDTQYF. Here the CDR3 DNA reads TGTGCCGGACTAGCGGGGTTCACAGATACGCAGTATTTT. Using reference TRBV2 and TRBJ2-3 for the parts outside the CDR3, the full variable domain is EPEVTQTPSHQVTQMGQEVILRCVPISNHLYFYWYRQILGQKVEFLVSFYNNEISEKSEIFDDQFSVERPDGSNFTLKIRSTKLEDSAMYFCAGLAGFTDTQYFGPGTRLTVL.

Only one count was recorded for this clone. V is TRBV6-6 and J is TRBJ2-1; D gene ambiguous. V was cut by 0 bases and J by 6 bases, with 12 bases left in between. This CDR3 spans 15 amino acids. Germline lookup yields CDR1 MNHNY and CDR2 SVGAGI (reference sequence). CDR3 sequence (DNA): TGTGCCAGCAGTTACTCTCCCATGGCCCGCAATGAGCAGTTCTTC. Translating gives CASSYSPMARNEQFF.

This sequence joins TRBV21-1 and TRBJ1-5. TRBV21-1 is noted as a pseudogene. The CDR3 length is 13 residues. The CDR3 reads CASSKDENQPQHF. The CDR3 coding sequence is TGTGCCAGCAGCAAAGACGAGAACCAGCCCCAGCATTTT.

V and J are TRBV18 and TRBJ2-7, with D tentatively TRBD2 (5 bases). V lost 2 bases and J 0 bases, leaving 11 bases between the germline ends. This CDR3 has 15 amino acids. The germline gives CDR1 KGHSH, CDR2 LQKENI. CDR3 sequence reads: CASSPSAGSSYEQYF. The CDR3 nucleotides are TGTGCCAGCTCACCATCGGCGGGCAGCTCCTACGAGCAGTACTTC.

The chain couples TRBV6-2 or TRBV6-3 to TRBJ1-1; 7 positions agree with TRBD1. The V segment lost 2 bases and the J segment 8 bases; nucleotides outside the gene matches: 11. The CDR3 is 15 residues long. Germline V gene lookup returns CDR1 MNHEY and CDR2 SVGEGT. The CDR3 reads CASSYQFPGTVEAFF. CDR3 DNA: TGTGCCAGCAGTTACCAGTTTCCTGGGACAGTCGAAGCTTTCTTT.

The CDR3: CASSLAGEVNQPQHF. CDR3 sequence (DNA): TGTGCCAGCAGCTTAGCAGGGGAGGTCAATCAGCCCCAGCATTTT. V and J are TRBV7-2 and TRBJ1-5, with D perhaps matching TRBD1 (5 bases). The CDR3 contains 15 residues. Germline CDR1 SGHTA, CDR2 FQGNSA. V lost 0 bases, J lost 3 bases, and 9 bases lay in between.

This chain connects TRBV7-2 to TRBJ2-1; TRBD2 is a possible D gene (6 bases). V lost 0 bases, J lost 7 bases, and 31 bases lay in between. Germline V gene lookup returns CDR1 SGHTA and CDR2 FQGNSA. This CDR3 spans 21 amino acids. In DNA form, the CDR3 reads TGTGCCAGCAGCTTAGCCGCCCGGGGGACTCATCCCCGTCAGTCCCTAAATGAGCAGTTCTTC. This sequence encodes CASSLAARGTHPRQSLNEQFF. Full variable domain (outside the CDR3, taken from reference TRBV7-2 and TRBJ2-1): GAGVSQSPSNKVTEKGKDVELRCDPISGHTALYWYRQSLGQGLEFLIYFQGNSAPDKSGLPSDRFSAERTGGSVSTLTIQRTQQEDSAVYLCASSLAARGTHPRQSLNEQFFGPGTRLTVL.

The rearrangement joins TRBV5-4 to TRBJ2-1; possibly TRBD2 for D (6 bases). The germline V gene encodes CDR1 SGHNT and CDR2 YYREEE (reference sequence). Trimming removed 4 bases from V and 5 bases from J, with 13 bases in between. This CDR3 spans 14 amino acids. In DNA, the CDR3 is TGTGCCAGCAGCCGGGACTCGTTTAACAATGAGCAGTTCTTC. Protein: CASSRDSFNNEQFF.

The chain carries TRBV5-5 and TRBJ2-5, with 7 bases lining up with TRBD2. The CDR3 consists of 15 residues. The J segment lost 2 bases and the V segment lost 0 bases, leaving 4 bases of the junction unmatched. Germline CDR1 and CDR2: SGHKS and YYEKEE (reference sequence). The CDR3 reads CASSLDGGIQETQYF. CDR3 in DNA: TGTGCCAGCAGCTTGGACGGGGGGATTCAAGAGACCCAGTACTTC.

This clone has only one observation. V and J are TRBV6-5 and TRBJ2-7, with 10 bases lining up with TRBD1. The CDR3 covers 14 residues. V shed 4 bases and J 3 bases; nucleotides not matched to a gene: 3. Germline V gene sequence: CDR1 MNHEY, CDR2 SVGAGI. The CDR3 DNA is TGTGCCAGCAGTTCCGGGACAGGGGTCTACGAGCAGTACTTC. It translates to CASSSGTGVYEQYF.

The chain is built from TRBV3-1 (or the pseudogene TRBV3-2) and TRBJ2-7, with 9 bases lining up with TRBD2. Germline V gene lookup returns CDR1 LGHDT and CDR2 YNNKEL (reference sequence). CDR3 size: 15 residues. The V and J ends lost 1 base and 4 bases, in that order; junction bases with no gene match: 5. CDR3 protein: CASSQVAGGGYEQYF. CDR3 coding DNA: TGTGCCAGCAGCCAAGTCGCGGGAGGGGGGTACGAGCAGTACTTC.

The rearrangement uses TRBV20-1 and TRBJ2-7, with 7 bases fitting TRBD1. The V segment lost 1 base and the J segment 12 bases; nucleotides outside the gene matches: 6. The CDR3 totals 11 residues. Germline V CDR1 and CDR2: DFQATT, SNEGSKA (reference sequence). The CDR3 bases are TGCAGTGCTAGAGGAGACAGGGCAACGTACTTC. Translated, it gives CSARGDRATYF.

V is TRBV3-1 (or the pseudogene TRBV3-2) and J is TRBJ1-2; maybe TRBD1 (5 bases). Trimming removed 1 base at V and 3 bases at J, with 15 bases between. The CDR3 is 16 amino acids. The germline CDR1 and CDR2 sequences are LGHDT and YNNKEL (reference sequence). CDR3 region: CASSQGSGGGYYGYTF. CDR3 bases: TGTGCCAGCAGCCAAGGATCTGGGGGAGGATACTATGGCTACACCTTC.

This clone occurred many times. The chain joins TRBV19 to TRBJ2-7; 9 positions agree with TRBD1. The CDR3 sequence is 14 residues long. V lost 5 bases, J lost 4 bases, and 6 bases stayed unmatched. CDR1 and CDR2 (germline): LNHDA, SQIVND (reference sequence). The CDR3 loop reads CASSRRTGEYEQYF. CDR3 sequence (DNA): TGTGCCAGTAGTCGGAGGACAGGGGAATACGAGCAGTACTTC.

The rearrangement links TRBV5-1 to TRBJ1-1; possible D gene TRBD1, 5 bases. Trimming cost V 4 bases and J 0 bases, with 10 bases left between them. CDR3 length equals 14 residues. Germline V gene sequence: CDR1 SGHRS, CDR2 YFSETQ. CDR3 amino acids: CASSGPGMNTEAFF. DNA of the CDR3: TGCGCCAGCAGCGGGCCAGGGATGAACACTGAAGCTTTCTTT. The variable domain in full, completed from reference TRBV5-1 and TRBJ1-1, reads KAGVTQTPRYLIKTRGQQVTLSCSPISGHRSVSWYQQTPGQGLQFLFEYFSETQRNKGNFPGRFSGRQFSNSRSEMNVSTLELGDSALYLCASSGPGMNTEAFFGQGTRLTVV.

The chain links TRBV5-1 to TRBJ1-1; 8 bases map to TRBD1. Trimming removed 2 bases from V and 4 bases from J; junction bases left unmatched: 1. The CDR3 consists of 13 residues. The germline V gene has CDR1 SGHRS and CDR2 YFSETQ. The DNA for the CDR3 is TGCGCCAGCAGCTTCACAGGGGGCACTGAAGCTTTCTTT. This translates into CASSFTGGTEAFF. The whole variable domain, filled in from reference TRBV5-1 and TRBJ1-1, reads KAGVTQTPRYLIKTRGQQVTLSCSPISGHRSVSWYQQTPGQGLQFLFEYFSETQRNKGNFPGRFSGRQFSNSRSEMNVSTLELGDSALYLCASSFTGGTEAFFGQGTRLTVV.

The CDR3 loop reads CASSQVEGSPLHF. In DNA form, the CDR3 reads TGCGCCAGCAGCCAAGTAGAGGGCTCACCCCTCCACTTT. The genes are TRBV4-3 and TRBJ1-6; D is unresolved. CDR3 size: 13 residues. In germline, CDR1 is LGHNA, CDR2 YSLEER. Trimming cost V 1 base and J 10 bases, with 8 bases left between them.

The rearrangement links TRBV27 to TRBJ2-1, with 10 bases that match TRBD2. Germline-derived CDR1 and CDR2 are MNHEY and SMNVEV (reference sequence). The CDR3 totals 13 residues. V lost 8 bases to trimming and J lost 6 bases; unmatched junction nucleotides: 4. This chain's CDR3 is CASSAGGSNEQFF. CDR3 DNA sequence: TGTGCCAGCTCAGCGGGGGGGAGCAATGAGCAGTTCTTC.

The rearrangement links TRBV2 to TRBJ1-4; weak D call: TRBD1 (5 bases). Trimming removed 2 bases at V and 1 base at J, with 8 bases between. Germline CDR1 and CDR2: SNHLY and FYNNEI. The CDR3 runs 15 residues. The CDR3 nucleotides are TGTGCCAGCAGTGAACAGGGAATAACTAATGAAAAACTGTTTTTT. Protein: CASSEQGITNEKLFF.

This rearrangement joins TRBV21-1 to TRBJ1-5; the table gives TRBD1 as D, unverified against the DNA. TRBV21-1 constitutes a pseudogene. The CDR3 extends over 16 amino acids. The CDR3 protein is CASSSTSGTGNQPQHF. The CDR3, as DNA: TGTGCCAGCAGCTCCACATCCGGGACAGGGAATCAGCCCCAGCATTTT.

V usage is TRBV29-1 and J usage is TRBJ2-5, with 12 nucleotides matching TRBD2. From germline, CDR1 is SQVTM and CDR2 ANQGSEA. The V gene end was trimmed by 6 bases and the J gene end by 5 bases; junction bases not matched to a gene: 16. CDR3 length: 17 amino acids. CDR3 DNA: TGCAGCGTGACGCCTTCCCGACTAGCGGGAGTCTCGGAGACCCAGTACTTC. Encoded protein: CSVTPSRLAGVSETQYF.

The genes are TRBV6-2 or TRBV6-3 and TRBJ2-5; 8 bases map to TRBD1. Trimming removed 2 bases from V and 5 bases from J; junction bases left unmatched: 7. The length of the CDR3 is 15 residues. In germline, CDR1 is MNHEY, CDR2 SVGEGT. The CDR3 region is CASSYGNRGRETQYF. The CDR3, as DNA: TGTGCCAGCAGTTACGGAAACAGGGGGAGGGAGACCCAGTACTTC.

The chain combines TRBV11-1 with TRBJ2-1, with 9 bases fitting TRBD2. V dropped 1 base and J dropped 8; count of bases not matched to a gene: 9. In germline, CDR1 is SGHAT, CDR2 FQDESV (reference sequence). The CDR3 sequence is 16 residues long. The CDR3 sequence: CASSLGASGAGYEQFF. The CDR3 coding sequence is TGTGCCAGCAGCTTAGGAGCTAGCGGGGCTGGCTATGAGCAGTTCTTC.

The gene calls are TRBV11-2 and TRBJ2-3; 11 bases are shared with TRBD2. Germline lookup yields CDR1 SGHAT and CDR2 FQNNGV. CDR3 size: 16 residues. After removal of 5 bases from V and 3 bases from J, the junction contained 7 bases not matched to a gene. DNA for the CDR3: TGTGCCAGCAGCCCGAGACTAGCGGGACCTACAGATACGCAGTATTTT. Protein: CASSPRLAGPTDTQYF. Together with reference TRBV11-2 and TRBJ2-3, the CDR3 gives the full variable domain: EAGVAQSPRYKIIEKRQSVAFWCNPISGHATLYWYQQILGQGPKLLIQFQNNGVVDDSQLPKDRFSAERLKGVDSTLKIQPAKLEDSAVYLCASSPRLAGPTDTQYFGPGTRLTVL.

The V gene is TRBV19, the J gene TRBJ1-2; D is ambiguous. The ends were cut back, 3 bases at V and 8 bases at J, with 13 bases in the middle. Germline V gives CDR1 LNHDA, CDR2 SQIVND (reference sequence). CDR3 size: 13 residues. The chain's CDR3 is CASSIYYNRGYTF. As DNA, the CDR3 is TGTGCCAGTAGTATTTATTACAACCGAGGCTACACCTTC.